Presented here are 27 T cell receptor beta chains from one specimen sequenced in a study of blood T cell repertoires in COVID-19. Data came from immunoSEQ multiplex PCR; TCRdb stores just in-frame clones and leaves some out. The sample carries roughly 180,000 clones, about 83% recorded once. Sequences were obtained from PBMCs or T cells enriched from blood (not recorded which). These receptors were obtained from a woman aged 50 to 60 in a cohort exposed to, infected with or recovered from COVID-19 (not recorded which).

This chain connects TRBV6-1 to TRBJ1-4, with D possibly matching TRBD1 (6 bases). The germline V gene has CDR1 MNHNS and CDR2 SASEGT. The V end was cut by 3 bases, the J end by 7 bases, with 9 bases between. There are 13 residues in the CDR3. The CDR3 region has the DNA TGTGCCAGCAGTGACAGGGGAGCTGAAAAACTGTTTTTT. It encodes CASSDRGAEKLFF.

DNA of the CDR3: TGCAGCGTTGAGGAGACGGAGAGCTCCTACAATGAGCAGTTCTTC. As protein: CSVEETESSYNEQFF. The gene calls are TRBV29-1 and TRBJ2-1; D gene uncertain. CDR3 length: 15 amino acids. The V gene lost 3 bases and the J gene lost 0 bases, with 12 bases spanning the gap. Germline V gives CDR1 SQVTM, CDR2 ANQGSEA.

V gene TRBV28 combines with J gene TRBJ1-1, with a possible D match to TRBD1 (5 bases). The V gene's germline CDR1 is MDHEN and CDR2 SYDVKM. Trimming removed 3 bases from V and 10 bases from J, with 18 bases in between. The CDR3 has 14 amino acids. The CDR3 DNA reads TGTGCCAGCAGTTTCGGTGGCAGGGCGGGGGTAGCTTTCTTT. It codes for CASSFGGRAGVAFF.

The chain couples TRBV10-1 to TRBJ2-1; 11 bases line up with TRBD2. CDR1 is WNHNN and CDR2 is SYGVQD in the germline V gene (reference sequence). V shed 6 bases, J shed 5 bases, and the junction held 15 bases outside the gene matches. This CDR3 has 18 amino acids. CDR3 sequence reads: CASRRPKLGLAGHNEQFF. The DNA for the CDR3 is TGCGCCAGCAGAAGACCTAAATTAGGACTAGCGGGCCACAATGAGCAGTTCTTC.

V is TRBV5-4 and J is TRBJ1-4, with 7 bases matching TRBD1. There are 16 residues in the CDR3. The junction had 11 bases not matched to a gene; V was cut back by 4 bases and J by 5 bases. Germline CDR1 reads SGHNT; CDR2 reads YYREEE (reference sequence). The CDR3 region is CASSASGRDRNEKLFF. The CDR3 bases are TGTGCCAGCAGCGCCTCGGGACGGGACAGAAATGAAAAACTGTTTTTT.

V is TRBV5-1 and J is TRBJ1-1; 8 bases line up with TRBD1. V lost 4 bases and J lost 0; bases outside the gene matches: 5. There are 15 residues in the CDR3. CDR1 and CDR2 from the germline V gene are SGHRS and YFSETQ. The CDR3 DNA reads TGCGCCAGCAGCCCGCAGGGGGCGATGAACACTGAAGCTTTCTTT. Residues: CASSPQGAMNTEAFF.

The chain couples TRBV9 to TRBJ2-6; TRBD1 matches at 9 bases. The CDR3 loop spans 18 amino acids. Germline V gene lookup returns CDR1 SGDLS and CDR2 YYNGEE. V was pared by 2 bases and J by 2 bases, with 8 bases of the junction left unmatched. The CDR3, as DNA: TGTGCCAGCAGCGTGGGGCCCACAGGGGGCGCTGGGGCCAACGTCCTGACTTTC. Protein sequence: CASSVGPTGGAGANVLTF.

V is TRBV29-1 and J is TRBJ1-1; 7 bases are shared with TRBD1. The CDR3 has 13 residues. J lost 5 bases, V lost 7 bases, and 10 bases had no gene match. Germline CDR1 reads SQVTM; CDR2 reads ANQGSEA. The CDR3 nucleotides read TGCAGCGGGACAAACAGGGGAAAAACTGAAGCTTTCTTT. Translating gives CSGTNRGKTEAFF. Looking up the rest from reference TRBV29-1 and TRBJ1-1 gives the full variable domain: SAVISQKPSRDICQRGTSLTIQCQVDSQVTMMFWYRQQPGQSLTLIATANQGSEATYESGFVIDKFPISRPNLTFSTLTVSNMSPEDSSIYLCSGTNRGKTEAFFGQGTRLTVV.

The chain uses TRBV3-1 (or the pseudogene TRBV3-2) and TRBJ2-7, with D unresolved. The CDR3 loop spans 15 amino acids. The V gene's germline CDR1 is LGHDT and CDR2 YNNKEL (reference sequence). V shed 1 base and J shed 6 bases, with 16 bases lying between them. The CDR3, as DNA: TGTGCCAGCAGCCAAGGAGGCGTAGTGTCGGTCGAGCAGTACTTC. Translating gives CASSQGGVVSVEQYF.

CDR3 in amino acids: CASSTGKGNYGYTF. The CDR3 bases are TGTGCCAGCAGCACAGGGAAGGGGAACTATGGCTACACCTTC. V usage is TRBV3-1 (or the pseudogene TRBV3-2) and J usage is TRBJ1-2; perhaps TRBD1 as D (6 bases). This CDR3 spans 14 amino acids. Germline loops: CDR1 LGHDT, CDR2 YNNKEL (reference sequence). The V end was cut by 5 bases, the J end by 2 bases, with 12 bases between.

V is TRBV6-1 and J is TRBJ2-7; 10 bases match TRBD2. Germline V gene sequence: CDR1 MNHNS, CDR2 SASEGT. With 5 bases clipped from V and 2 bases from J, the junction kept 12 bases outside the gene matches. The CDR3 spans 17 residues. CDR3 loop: CASSKGSSGGVTYEQYF. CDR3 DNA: TGTGCCAGCAGTAAAGGATCTAGCGGGGGAGTTACCTACGAGCAGTACTTC.

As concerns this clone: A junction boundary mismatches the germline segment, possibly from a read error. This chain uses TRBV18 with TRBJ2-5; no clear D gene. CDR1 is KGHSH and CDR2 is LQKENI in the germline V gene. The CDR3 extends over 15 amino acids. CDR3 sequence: CASSPPTDIQVTQYF. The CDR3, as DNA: TGTGCCAGCTCACCACCAACAGACATACAAGTGACCCAGTACTTC.

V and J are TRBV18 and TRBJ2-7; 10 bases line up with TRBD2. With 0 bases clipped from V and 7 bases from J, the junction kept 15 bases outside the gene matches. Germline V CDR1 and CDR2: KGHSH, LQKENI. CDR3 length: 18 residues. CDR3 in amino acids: CASSPPSLSGRVSGEQYF. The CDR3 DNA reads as TGTGCCAGCTCACCACCGTCGCTCAGCGGGAGGGTTTCGGGGGAGCAGTACTTC.

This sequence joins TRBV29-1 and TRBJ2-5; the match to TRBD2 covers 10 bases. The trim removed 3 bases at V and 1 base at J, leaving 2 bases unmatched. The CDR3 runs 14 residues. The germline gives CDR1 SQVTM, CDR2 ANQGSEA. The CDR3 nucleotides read TGCAGCGTTGATACTAGCGGGGTCCAAGAGACCCAGTACTTC. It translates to CSVDTSGVQETQYF.

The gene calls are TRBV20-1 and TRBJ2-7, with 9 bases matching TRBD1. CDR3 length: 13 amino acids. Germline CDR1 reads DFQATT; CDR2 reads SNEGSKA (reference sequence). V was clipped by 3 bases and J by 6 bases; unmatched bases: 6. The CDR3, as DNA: TGCAGTGCTAGTCGGGACAGGGCAATCGAGCAGTACTTC. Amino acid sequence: CSASRDRAIEQYF.

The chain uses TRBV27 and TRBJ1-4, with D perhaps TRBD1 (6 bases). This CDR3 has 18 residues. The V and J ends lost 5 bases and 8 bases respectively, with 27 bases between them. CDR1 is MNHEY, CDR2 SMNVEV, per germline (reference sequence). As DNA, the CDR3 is TGTGCCAGCAGTACGCGCCAAGCTTCACAGGGAACCAAGGAAAAACTGTTTTTT. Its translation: CASSTRQASQGTKEKLFF.

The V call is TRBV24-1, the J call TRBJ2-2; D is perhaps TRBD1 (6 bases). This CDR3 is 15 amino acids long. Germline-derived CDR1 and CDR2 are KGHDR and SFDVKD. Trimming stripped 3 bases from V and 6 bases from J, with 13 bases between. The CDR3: CATSDRGLGSGELFF. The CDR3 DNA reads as TGTGCCACCAGTGATAGGGGGTTAGGATCCGGGGAGCTGTTTTTT.

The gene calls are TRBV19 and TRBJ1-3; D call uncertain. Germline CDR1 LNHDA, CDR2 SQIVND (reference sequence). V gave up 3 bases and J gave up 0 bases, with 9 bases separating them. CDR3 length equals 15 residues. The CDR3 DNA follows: TGTGCCAGTAGTATTTTCCCGAGCTCTGGAAACACCATATATTTT. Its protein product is CASSIFPSSGNTIYF.

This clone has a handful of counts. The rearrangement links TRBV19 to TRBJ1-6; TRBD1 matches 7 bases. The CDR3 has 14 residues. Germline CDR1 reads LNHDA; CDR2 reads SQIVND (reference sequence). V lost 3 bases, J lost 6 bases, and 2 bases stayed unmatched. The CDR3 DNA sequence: TGTGCCAGTAGTATCGGGACAGCTAATTCACCCCTCCACTTT. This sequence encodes CASSIGTANSPLHF.

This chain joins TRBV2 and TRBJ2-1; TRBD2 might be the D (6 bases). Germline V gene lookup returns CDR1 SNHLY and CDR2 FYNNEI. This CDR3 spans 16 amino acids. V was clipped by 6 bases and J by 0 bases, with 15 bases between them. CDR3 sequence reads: CASSPLGRSSYNEQFF. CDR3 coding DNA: TGTGCCAGCAGCCCCCTGGGGAGGAGCTCCTACAATGAGCAGTTCTTC.

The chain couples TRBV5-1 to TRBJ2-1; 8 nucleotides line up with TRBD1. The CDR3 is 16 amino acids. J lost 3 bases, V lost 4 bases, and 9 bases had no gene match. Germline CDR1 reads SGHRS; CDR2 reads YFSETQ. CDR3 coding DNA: TGCGCCAGCAGCCTTGGGCAGGGGGCTAACTACAATGAGCAGTTCTTC. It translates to CASSLGQGANYNEQFF.

The CDR3 DNA reads as TGTGCCACCAGCACCGCATCCCTCGGCTCTGGAAACACCATATATTTT. Its translation: CATSTASLGSGNTIYF. The chain employs TRBV15 and TRBJ1-3, with D unresolved. Trimming took off 4 bases at V and 0 bases at J, with 13 bases between the two ends. CDR1 and CDR2 from the germline V gene are LNHNV and YYDKDF (reference sequence). The CDR3 runs to 16 residues.

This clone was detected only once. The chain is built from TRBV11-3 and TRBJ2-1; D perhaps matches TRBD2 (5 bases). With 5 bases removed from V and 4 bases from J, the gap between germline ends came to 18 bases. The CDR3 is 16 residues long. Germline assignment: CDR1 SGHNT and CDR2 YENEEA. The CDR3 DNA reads TGTGCCAGCAGCCCCCAGGCGGGTCAGGCTTACAATGAGCAGTTCTTC. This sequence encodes CASSPQAGQAYNEQFF.

CDR3 DNA sequence: TGCGCCAGCAGTGGGCTAGCGGAAGCGGGTTCAGATACGCAGTATTTT. This gives the protein CASSGLAEAGSDTQYF. This chain connects TRBV10-2 to TRBJ2-3, with TRBD2 identical over 7 bases. Germline CDR1 and CDR2: WSHSY and SAAADI. The CDR3 is made up of 16 amino acids. After removal of 4 bases from V and 4 bases from J, the junction contained 11 bases not matched to a gene.

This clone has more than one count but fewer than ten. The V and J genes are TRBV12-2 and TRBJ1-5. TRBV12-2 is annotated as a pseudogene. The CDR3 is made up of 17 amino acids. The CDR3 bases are TGTGCAAGTCGCCTACTTCCAACTTGGGAGGTCAATCAGCCCCAGCATTTT. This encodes CASRLLPTWEVNQPQHF.

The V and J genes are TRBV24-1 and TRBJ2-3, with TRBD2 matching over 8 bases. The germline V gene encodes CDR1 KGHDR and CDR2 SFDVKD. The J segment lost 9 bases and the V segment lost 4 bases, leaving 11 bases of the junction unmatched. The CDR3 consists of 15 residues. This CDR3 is CATSDPGEAGATQYF. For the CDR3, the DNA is TGTGCCACCAGTGACCCGGGTGAAGCGGGAGCCACGCAGTATTTT.

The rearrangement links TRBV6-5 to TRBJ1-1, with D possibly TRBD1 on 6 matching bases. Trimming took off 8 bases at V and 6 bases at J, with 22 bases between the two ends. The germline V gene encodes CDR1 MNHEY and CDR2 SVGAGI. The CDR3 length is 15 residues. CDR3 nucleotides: TGTGCCAGCGGACGTTGGGGGCAGGGACGCGCTGAAGCTTTCTTT. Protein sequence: CASGRWGQGRAEAFF.